This passage covers 7 T cell receptor beta chains from one sample sequenced in a study of regulatory T cells in long-lasting Graves disease. Assembly of TCR beta libraries relied on iRepertoire HTBI primers together with Arm-PCR of CDR3 regions. From the multiplex PCR reads, TCRdb called clonotypes with MiXCR, one entry per CDR3 protein. The table lists over 650,000 distinct CDR3 sequences, around 30% of them singletons. As to time point: persistent/refractory GD, antithyroid drugs over 5 years with positive TRAb. The TCR library was prepared using RNA isolated from PBMCs. The sample in question was peripheral blood mononuclear cells (PBMCs), obtained when the disease was refractory, from a patient treated with antithyroid drugs. The receptors here all came from a female donor with Graves disease.

This clonotype has just a few counts. The rearrangement joins TRBV27 to TRBJ1-1, with TRBD1 as a possible D gene (5 bases). Trimming shortened V by 5 bases and J by 5 bases, and 15 bases separated the two germline ends. This CDR3 has 14 amino acids. Germline V CDR1 and CDR2: MNHEY, SMNVEV (reference sequence). The CDR3 DNA sequence: TGTGCCAGCAGTCCCGCCGGGACCCAGACTGAAGCTTTCTTT. This gives the protein CASSPAGTQTEAFF.

In this sample, this clonotype turned up many times. The chain couples TRBV12-3 or TRBV12-4 to TRBJ2-2, with TRBD1 identical over 8 bases. There are 12 residues in the CDR3. Germline trimming cut 5 bases from V and 13 bases from J; bases unmatched to any gene: 6. This chain's CDR3 is CASSPRTGLLFF. CDR3 coding DNA: TGTGCCAGCAGTCCCCGGACAGGGTTGCTGTTTTTT.

This clonotype was found many times. V usage is TRBV6-5 and J usage is TRBJ1-1; D not certain. V was shortened by 1 base and J by 1 base, with 4 bases between the two germline ends. The CDR3 contains 13 residues. CDR1 is MNHEY and CDR2 is SVGAGI in the germline V gene. Here the CDR3 reads CASSYLENTEAFF. The CDR3 nucleotides read TGTGCCAGCAGTTACTTGGAGAACACTGAAGCTTTCTTT.

This chain uses TRBV7-3 with TRBJ2-1; D unclear. The V gene's germline CDR1 is SGHTA and CDR2 FQGTGA. Trimming removed 5 bases at V and 7 bases at J, with 12 bases between. The CDR3 extends over 13 amino acids. CDR3 loop: CASSPQTLNEQFF. CDR3 nucleotides: TGTGCCAGCAGCCCTCAGACTTTAAATGAGCAGTTCTTC.

This clonotype was detected many times. The genes are TRBV12-3 or TRBV12-4 and TRBJ1-3; TRBD1 is a possible D gene (5 bases). CDR3 length: 12 residues. Trimming shortened V by 10 bases and J by 0 bases, and 7 bases separated the two germline ends. CDR3 protein: CATDSSGNTIYF. The DNA of the CDR3 is TGTGCCACCGACAGCTCTGGAAACACCATATATTTT.

This chain joins TRBV29-1 and TRBJ1-2; D is undetermined. V gave up 3 bases and J gave up 2 bases, with 10 bases separating them. This CDR3 has 13 amino acids. Germline V gene sequence: CDR1 SQVTM, CDR2 ANQGSEA. CDR3 region: CSVDMLENYGYTF. DNA of the CDR3: TGCAGCGTTGACATGCTGGAAAACTATGGCTACACCTTC.

The genes are TRBV19 and TRBJ1-2, with a possible D match to TRBD1 (5 bases). CDR1 and CDR2 from the germline V gene are LNHDA and SQIVND (reference sequence). V was shortened by 5 bases and J by 8 bases, with 12 bases between the two germline ends. This CDR3 comprises 12 residues. DNA of the CDR3: TGTGCCAGTAGTCAACGAGGGGTCGGCTACACCTTC. Its translation: CASSQRGVGYTF.